These 3 T cell receptor beta chains were sequenced from one sample in a study of T cell responses to AZD1222 COVID-19 vaccine. Profiled with immunoSEQ multiplex PCR; TCRdb holds only in-frame clones, not every one. The data contain 160,000 or so clones, roughly 90% of them singletons. Specimen: peripheral blood, collected 28 days after the second AZD1222 dose. The source of these receptors is an adult who received the AZD1222 COVID-19 vaccine.

The rearrangement links TRBV5-4 to TRBJ2-2, with D perhaps TRBD1 (6 bases). Trimming pared 7 bases from V and 5 bases from J, leaving 15 bases between. CDR3 length: 14 amino acids. The germline CDR1 and CDR2 sequences are SGHNT and YYREEE (reference sequence). In DNA, the CDR3 is TGTGCCAGCGCCCTCGGACAGACAACCGGGGAGCTGTTTTTT. This codes for CASALGQTTGELFF. The full variable domain, in which reference TRBV5-4 and TRBJ2-2 provide the parts outside the CDR3, is ETGVTQSPTHLIKTRGQQVTLRCSSQSGHNTVSWYQQALGQGPQFIFQYYREEENGRGNFPPRFSGLQFPNYSSELNVNALELDDSALYLCASALGQTTGELFFGEGSRLTVL.

The V and J genes are TRBV7-2 and TRBJ1-3, with 7 positions matching TRBD1. The CDR3 loop spans 15 amino acids. The germline V gene encodes CDR1 SGHTA and CDR2 FQGNSA. The J segment lost 2 bases and the V segment lost 5 bases, leaving 6 bases of the junction unmatched. CDR3 residues: CASSPRGGPGNTIYF. In nucleotides, the CDR3 is TGTGCCAGCAGCCCCAGGGGGGGGCCTGGAAACACCATATATTTT.

The chain recombines TRBV29-1 with TRBJ1-2, with D maybe TRBD1 (5 bases). CDR3 length equals 15 residues. Trimming stripped 3 bases from V and 8 bases from J, with 22 bases between. In germline, CDR1 is SQVTM, CDR2 ANQGSEA. The CDR3 reads CSVEWEGTQIGGYTF. Written as DNA, the CDR3 is TGCAGCGTTGAGTGGGAAGGGACGCAGATTGGGGGCTACACCTTC.